This TCR beta chain was recovered during a study of cytomegalovirus exposure and HLA in healthy donors. Study-wide findings and caveats: First-cohort TCR clusters were later found to tend to co-occur in the 120 validation repertoires. Researchers counted 150 to 200 TCR beta chains as cytomegalovirus-associated. The study found most TCR sequences rare, yet found some public TCRs in many donors.

This table comes from immunoSEQ multiplex PCR, and its TCRdb copy is limited to in-frame clones, with some not included. Among tens of thousands of clones, around 96% were seen once, and the ten largest hold around 1.5%. The donors were part of the roughly 110-subject validation cohort, which stood apart from the 666-subject first cohort. With V trimmed by 2 bases and J by 2 bases, 5 bases remained unmatched. The CDR3 has 17 amino acids. CDR1 is SGHAT and CDR2 is FQNNGV in the germline V gene. Concerning this clone: Its antigen is unknown.

This clonotype was sampled from a man younger than 30 in good health and CMV-seropositive. The rearrangement links TRBV11-2 to TRBJ2-1; TRBD2 agrees at 11 bases. The sample comprised PBMCs. The CDR3 DNA follows: TGTGCCAGCAGCTTATTTGCTAGCGGGAGGACCTACAATGAGCAGTTCTTC. It encodes CASSLFASGRTYNEQFF.